The present TCR beta chain was sequenced within a study of shared clonotypes between healthy human individuals. Study-wide findings and caveats: Clonotypes shared by all four sorted-subset donors had higher generation probabilities than non-shared clonotypes.

Terminally differentiated effector memory CD45RA+ cells were left out of the naive CD8 fraction, which was CD45RO-negative and positively selected for CCR7. Each of the donors was a healthy adult who was HIV-negative and had not had a recent acute infection or vaccination. With respect to this clone: No antigen is known for it.

When replicate PCRs were run on sorted subsets, they used 200 ng DNA, tens of thousands of T cell genomes. Only in-frame clones appear in the TCRdb table, and some are missing; sequencing was by immunoSEQ multiplex PCR. Found here are under 850,000 clones, roughly 92% of them singletons; the top ten hold 24%. The sequence was obtained from a man in his thirties or forties in good health. Input material: naive CD8+ T cells sorted from blood.

In DNA, the CDR3 is TGCGCCAGCAGCCGGACAGCCGACTACTACGAGCAGTACTTC. Translated, it gives CASSRTADYYEQYF. The chain couples TRBV5-1 to TRBJ2-7; maybe TRBD1 (6 bases). Trimming removed 4 bases at V and 3 bases at J, with 14 bases between. The V gene's germline CDR1 is SGHRS and CDR2 YFSETQ. The length of the CDR3 is 14 residues.